These 11 T cell receptor beta chains share one sample of origin, sequenced in a study of blood T cell repertoires in COVID-19. Method: immunoSEQ multiplex PCR; TCRdb's copy keeps in-frame clones and lacks some. This sample has about 9,900 clones; roughly 79% occur once, and the top ten carry roughly 34%. Sequenced input: peripheral blood. The receptor source for this set is a human donor in a cohort sampled during active COVID-19.

The chain carries TRBV10-1 and TRBJ1-1; unclear D gene. CDR1 WNHNN and CDR2 SYGVQD come from the germline V gene (reference sequence). V was pared by 6 bases and J by 11 bases, with 10 bases between. The CDR3 is made up of 10 amino acids. The CDR3 here is CASSRGKAFF. CDR3 bases: TGCGCCAGCAGCCGAGGGAAGGCTTTCTTT.

This rearrangement joins TRBV3-1 (or the pseudogene TRBV3-2) to TRBJ2-5; 7 bases match TRBD1. CDR1 LGHDT and CDR2 YNNKEL come from the germline V gene (reference sequence). The trim removed 4 bases at V and 5 bases at J, leaving 10 bases unmatched. The CDR3 runs to 15 residues. CDR3 nucleotides: TGTGCCAGCAGCCCCTCGGCAGGGGGAATTGAGACCCAGTACTTC. This encodes CASSPSAGGIETQYF.

The CDR3 protein is CASSSPGARLNTEAFF. CDR3 DNA: TGTGCCAGCAGTTCCCCAGGGGCGCGTCTGAACACTGAAGCTTTCTTT. The rearrangement uses TRBV28 and TRBJ1-1, with a weak D call TRBD1 (6 bases). Germline-derived CDR1 and CDR2 are MDHEN and SYDVKM. Trimming took off 4 bases at V and 0 bases at J, with 15 bases between the two ends. The CDR3 spans 16 residues.

The V and J genes are TRBV11-2 and TRBJ1-6; D remains unclear. The CDR3 has 14 amino acids. Germline V CDR1 and CDR2: SGHAT, FQNNGV. V gave up 3 bases and J gave up 9 bases, with 12 bases separating them. The CDR3 sequence is CASSLGVRVSPLHF. DNA of the CDR3: TGTGCCAGCAGCTTGGGAGTTAGAGTTTCACCCCTCCACTTT.

The chain links TRBV5-4 to TRBJ1-2; 9 bases are shared with TRBD1. This CDR3 has 14 residues. CDR1 is SGHNT and CDR2 is YYREEE in the germline V gene (reference sequence). V lost 1 base and J lost 5; bases outside the gene matches: 3. The CDR3 coding sequence is TGTGCCAGCAGCTTGCAGGGACAGGGTTATGGCTACACCTTC. As protein: CASSLQGQGYGYTF.

This chain links TRBV6-6 with TRBJ2-1; 13 nucleotides agree with TRBD2. This CDR3 contains 17 residues. Germline V gene sequence: CDR1 MNHNY, CDR2 SVGAGI (reference sequence). The V segment lost 5 bases and the J segment 4 bases; nucleotides outside the gene matches: 8. The CDR3 loop reads CASSPPGTSGAYNEQFF. The DNA for the CDR3 is TGTGCCAGCAGTCCTCCCGGGACTAGCGGGGCATACAATGAGCAGTTCTTC.

The V call is TRBV7-2, the J call TRBJ1-4; the D gene is possibly TRBD1 (5 bases). The V end lost 0 bases, the J end lost 8 bases, and 10 bases lay between the germline ends. CDR1 is SGHTA and CDR2 is FQGNSA in the germline V gene. The CDR3 covers 14 residues. CDR3 sequence: CASSLAGVGEKLFF. The CDR3 bases are TGTGCCAGCAGCTTAGCAGGGGTAGGGGAAAAACTGTTTTTT.

There are a few counts of this clone. This rearrangement joins TRBV29-1 to TRBJ2-3; no clear D. This CDR3 spans 12 amino acids. Germline assignment: CDR1 SQVTM and CDR2 ANQGSEA. The germline V and J ends were trimmed by 5 bases and 3 bases, with 9 bases remaining between them. The CDR3 sequence: CSVRYQTDTQYF. The CDR3 DNA reads TGCAGCGTTAGATATCAGACAGATACGCAGTATTTT.

The CDR3 bases are TGCAGTGCTAGTAGGAGCGGGGGTAACACTGAAGCTTTCTTT. Translation: CSASRSGGNTEAFF. The J gene is TRBJ1-1, the V gene TRBV20-1; possibly TRBD1 for D (5 bases). The V end was cut by 3 bases, the J end by 2 bases, with 13 bases between. The CDR3 totals 14 residues. CDR1 and CDR2 (germline): DFQATT, SNEGSKA (reference sequence).

This sequence joins TRBV5-1 and TRBJ1-3, with TRBD1 matching over 9 bases. Germline V gene lookup returns CDR1 SGHRS and CDR2 YFSETQ. CDR3 size: 15 residues. The J segment lost 0 bases and the V segment lost 7 bases, leaving 5 bases of the junction unmatched. In nucleotides, the CDR3 is TGCGCCAGCTCCGGGACAGGGTACTCTGGAAACACCATATATTTT. Its protein is CASSGTGYSGNTIYF.

The rearrangement joins TRBV28 to TRBJ2-7; D not certain. This CDR3 contains 14 residues. Trimming pared 7 bases from V and 2 bases from J, leaving 15 bases between. Germline CDR1 and CDR2: MDHEN and SYDVKM. CDR3 protein: CASTDTASTYEQYF. The CDR3 DNA is TGTGCCAGCACTGACACGGCCTCAACCTACGAGCAGTACTTC.